Listed below are T cell receptor beta chains from one sample, sequenced in a study of cytomegalovirus exposure and HLA in healthy donors. Clones were sequenced by immunoSEQ multiplex PCR, and TCRdb holds only the in-frame ones, with some missing. The sample spans about 52,000 clones; the ten largest clones claim more than 9.5%. Sequencing was done on a sample of PBMCs. The receptors were sampled from a woman aged 50 to 60 in good health and CMV-seropositive. Each CDR3 is given with its conserved first and last residue. The D gene is left open where the match is weak.

v_gene	j_gene	d_gene	CDR3aa	CDR3nt
TRBV6-5	TRBJ1-5	.	CASSPAGWGNQPQHF	TGTGCCAGCAGTCCCGCAGGGTGGGGCAATCAGCCCCAGCATTTT
TRBV7-9	TRBJ2-7	TRBD1	CASSSQDRGEQYF	TGTGCCAGCAGCTCCCAGGACAGGGGGGAGCAGTACTTC
TRBV18	TRBJ2-7	.	CASSPLEDHEQYF	TGTGCCAGCTCACCATTGGAGGACCACGAGCAGTACTTC
TRBV15	TRBJ2-6	.	CATTRGGANVLTF	TGTGCCACCACCCGGGGAGGGGCCAACGTCCTGACTTTC
TRBV2	TRBJ2-7	.	CASRRTVAYEQYF	TGTGCCAGCAGAAGGACAGTCGCCTACGAGCAGTACTTC
TRBV27	TRBJ1-1	.	CASSLRGDSTEAFF	TGTGCCAGCAGTTTACGAGGAGATTCCACTGAAGCTTTCTTT
TRBV5-1	TRBJ1-1	TRBD1	CASSLGFRDRGTEAFF	TGCGCCAGCAGCTTGGGGTTCCGGGACAGGGGCACTGAAGCTTTCTTT
TRBV9	TRBJ2-5	TRBD2	CASSVGPLAGGQETQYF	TGTGCCAGCAGCGTAGGTCCCCTAGCGGGGGGCCAAGAGACCCAGTACTTC
TRBV28	TRBJ1-3	.	CASSLNRRVRNTIYF	TGTGCCAGCAGTTTAAATAGGAGGGTTAGGAACACCATATATTTT
TRBV29-1	TRBJ1-2	.	CSVEDRPLRGYTF	TGCAGCGTTGAAGATAGGCCTTTGCGGGGCTACACCTTC
TRBV7-9	TRBJ2-1	.	CASSLVTSDNEQFF	TGTGCCAGCAGCTTAGTTACTAGTGACAATGAGCAGTTCTTC
TRBV25-1	TRBJ2-7	.	CASSESLGSPYEQYF	TGTGCCAGCAGTGAATCTTTGGGGAGCCCCTACGAGCAGTACTTC
TRBV5-1	TRBJ1-6	.	CASSWTTGDSSYNSPLHF	TGCGCCAGCAGCTGGACCACAGGCGATAGCTCCTATAATTCACCCCTCCACTTT
TRBV5-8	TRBJ2-6	.	CASSSGQPSGANVLTF	TGTGCCAGCAGCTCCGGACAGCCCTCTGGGGCCAACGTCCTGACTTTC
TRBV7-9	TRBJ2-7	TRBD2	CASSLVNLAGGEQYF	TGTGCCAGCAGCTTAGTAAACCTAGCGGGAGGCGAGCAGTACTTC
TRBV7-9	TRBJ2-7	TRBD1	CASSIRTGSYEQYF	TGTGCCAGCAGCATACGGACAGGGAGCTACGAGCAGTACTTC